This note documents a single T cell receptor (beta chain) sequence. Its specificity is not known. Thawed PBMCs were FACS-sorted into unstimulated CD4+CD25+CD127- regulatory T cells, CD4+CD25- non-regulatory cells, CD4 and CD8 cells. This entry comes from a study of Tregs in tolerant kidney transplant recipients. The table came from immunoSEQ multiplex PCR; TCRdb's copy has only in-frame clones and leaves some out. The table lists some 240,000 clones, about 80% of them singletons. Regarding the study as a whole: Biological reproducibility was not directly addressed in this study.

Sequences were obtained from CD4+ T cells from blood. The TCR originated in a human donor in good health.

The CDR3 protein is CSAFGNTEAFF. The CDR3 DNA sequence: TGCAGTGCCTTTGGGAACACTGAAGCTTTCTTT. V usage is TRBV20-1 and J usage is TRBJ1-1; D is uncertain. The germline CDR1 and CDR2 sequences are DFQATT and SNEGSKA (reference sequence). The length of the CDR3 is 11 residues. Deletions cut 6 bases from V and 1 base from J, with 6 bases between.